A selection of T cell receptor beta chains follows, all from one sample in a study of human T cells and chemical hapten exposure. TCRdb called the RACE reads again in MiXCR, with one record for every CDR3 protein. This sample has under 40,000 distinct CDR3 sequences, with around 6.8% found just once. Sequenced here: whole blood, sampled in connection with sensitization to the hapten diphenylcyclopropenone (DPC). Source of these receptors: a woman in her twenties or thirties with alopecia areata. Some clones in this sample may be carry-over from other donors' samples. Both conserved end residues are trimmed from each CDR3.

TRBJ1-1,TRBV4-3,ASSQGQRTNTEAF
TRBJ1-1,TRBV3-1,ASSQGDNKAF
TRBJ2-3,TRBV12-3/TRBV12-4,ASSTARGVLGTDTQY
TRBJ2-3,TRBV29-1,SVGGGTDTQY
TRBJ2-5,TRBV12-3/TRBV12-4,ASTHRAGLAGGRSLETQY
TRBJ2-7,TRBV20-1,SARWGDYSYEQY
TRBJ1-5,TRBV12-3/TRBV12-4,ASSPSGQPQH
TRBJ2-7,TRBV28,ASSSGVAGPYEQY
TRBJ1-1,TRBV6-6,ASSYPHRDTEAF
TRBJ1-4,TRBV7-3,ASSPNRGGFNEKLF
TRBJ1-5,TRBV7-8,ASTLGPWSNQPQH